Below are 17 T cell receptor beta chains sequenced from a single sample in a study of blood T cell repertoires in COVID-19. Data came from immunoSEQ multiplex PCR; TCRdb stores just in-frame clones and leaves some out. The table records just under 250,000 clones, around nine tenths of them present only once. The sequencing input was PBMCs or T cells enriched from blood (not recorded which). The receptors stem from a woman aged 25 to 45 who had recovered from COVID-19.

Ten or more counts support this clone. The chain combines TRBV6-5 with TRBJ2-7, with D maybe TRBD2 (6 bases). Germline V lookup: CDR1 MNHEY, CDR2 SVGAGI. This CDR3 contains 11 residues. Trimming removed 2 bases at V and 7 bases at J, with 6 bases between. The CDR3 sequence: CASSYGGEQYF. Written as DNA, the CDR3 is TGTGCCAGCAGTTACGGGGGGGAGCAGTACTTC.

This clone was seen a handful of times. The rearrangement uses TRBV4-3 and TRBJ1-5; D is undetermined. The V gene lost 1 base and the J gene lost 4 bases, with 8 bases spanning the gap. The CDR3 length is 14 residues. The germline CDR1 and CDR2 sequences are LGHNA and YSLEER. CDR3 bases: TGCGCCAGCAGCCAAGTGGCAGGTAATCAGCCCCAGCATTTT. Translating it yields CASSQVAGNQPQHF.

The gene calls are TRBV3-1 (or the pseudogene TRBV3-2) and TRBJ2-3, with D possibly being TRBD1 (5 bases). Germline values: CDR1 LGHDT, CDR2 YNNKEL (reference sequence). V gave up 4 bases and J gave up 6 bases, with 17 bases separating them. CDR3 length: 15 residues. CDR3 residues: CASSPAGNPGDTQYF. The CDR3 DNA is TGTGCCAGCAGCCCAGCAGGGAACCCAGGGGATACGCAGTATTTT.

The V call is TRBV20-1, the J call TRBJ1-4; D gene unclear. This CDR3 has 14 amino acids. Between the trimmed V and J ends, which lost 3 bases and 0 bases, there was a span of 8 bases. Per the germline V gene, CDR1 is DFQATT and CDR2 is SNEGSKA (reference sequence). The CDR3 DNA follows: TGCAGTGCTAGTGGAGTTGCAACTAATGAAAAACTGTTTTTT. Translated: CSASGVATNEKLFF.

V and J are TRBV28 and TRBJ2-7; 8 bases fit TRBD2. There are 16 residues in the CDR3. The V segment lost 6 bases and the J segment 4 bases; nucleotides outside the gene matches: 14. Germline V gives CDR1 MDHEN, CDR2 SYDVKM. In nucleotides, the CDR3 is TGTGCCAGCAGGCCGGGGGGGGCGGGTCTTCCTTACGAGCAGTACTTC. Translated, it gives CASRPGGAGLPYEQYF.

The CDR3 nucleotides read TGTGCCAGCAGTTTGGTTGAGCTCTATGGCTACACCTTC. Its translation: CASSLVELYGYTF. The chain joins TRBV28 to TRBJ1-2; unclear D gene. In germline, CDR1 is MDHEN, CDR2 SYDVKM. The CDR3 is 13 amino acids. Between the trimmed V and J ends, which lost 3 bases and 4 bases, there was a span of 9 bases.

This chain links TRBV6-1 with TRBJ2-1, with 11 bases aligning to TRBD2. Germline CDR1 MNHNS, CDR2 SASEGT. J was trimmed by 6 bases and V by 2 bases; bases with no gene match: 6. The CDR3 has 16 residues. The CDR3: CASSETRLAGGNEQFF. CDR3 in DNA: TGTGCCAGCAGTGAAACGCGGCTAGCGGGGGGCAATGAGCAGTTCTTC.

The chain carries TRBV27 and TRBJ2-7, with D possibly TRBD1 on 5 matching bases. Germline values: CDR1 MNHEY, CDR2 SMNVEV (reference sequence). V was trimmed by 3 bases and J by 10 bases, leaving 10 bases between them. The CDR3 length is 11 residues. In DNA form, the CDR3 reads TGTGCCAGCAGTTTGTCAGGGCACCAGTACTTC. This sequence encodes CASSLSGHQYF.

The chain is built from TRBV4-3 and TRBJ2-3, with TRBD2 as a possible D gene (7 bases). The ends were cut back, 4 bases at V and 6 bases at J, with 14 bases in the middle. Germline CDR1 is LGHNA and CDR2 is YSLEER. There are 14 residues in the CDR3. For the CDR3, the DNA is TGCGCCAGCAGCCCGAAGGGGAGGGGGGATACGCAGTATTTT. The encoded protein is CASSPKGRGDTQYF.

V and J are TRBV5-4 and TRBJ1-4; D is possibly TRBD1 (5 bases). Germline CDR1 SGHNT, CDR2 YYREEE (reference sequence). The V and J ends lost 4 bases and 11 bases respectively, with 18 bases between them. This CDR3 spans 14 amino acids. The CDR3 nucleotides read TGTGCCAGCAGCACGACCGGGGGTAGTGTCAAACTGTTTTTT. Translation: CASSTTGGSVKLFF.

This sequence joins TRBV4-3 and TRBJ1-2; a weak D match, TRBD1 (5 bases). The CDR3 spans 15 residues. Germline loops: CDR1 LGHNA, CDR2 YSLEER. Trimming left V 0 bases short and J 6 bases short, with 14 bases between. CDR3 nucleotide sequence: TGCGCCAGCAGCCAAGATTTCCCAGGGTGGGATGGCTACACCTTC. This gives the protein CASSQDFPGWDGYTF.

The V gene is TRBV4-3, the J gene TRBJ1-6; 10 bases map to TRBD1. J gave up 5 bases and V 0 bases, and 7 bases lay outside the gene matches. The CDR3 is made up of 18 amino acids. Germline V gene sequence: CDR1 LGHNA, CDR2 YSLEER. The CDR3 bases are TGCGCCAGCAGCCAAGATAGGGGGACAGGGGCAAATAATTCACCCCTCCACTTT. It encodes CASSQDRGTGANNSPLHF.

J is TRBJ1-2 and V is TRBV19; D uncertain. The V end lost 5 bases, the J end lost 4 bases, and 8 bases lay between the germline ends. The germline V gene has CDR1 LNHDA and CDR2 SQIVND (reference sequence). The CDR3 extends over 12 amino acids. CDR3 nucleotide sequence: TGTGCCAGTAGTTTTGGACTCTATGGCTACACCTTC. Protein product: CASSFGLYGYTF.

The chain joins TRBV9 to TRBJ2-2, with 11 bases aligning to TRBD1. CDR1 is SGDLS and CDR2 is YYNGEE in the germline V gene. V trimming: 3 bases; J trimming: 6 bases; junction bases outside the gene matches: 7. The CDR3 runs to 16 residues. CDR3: CASSEWGQGDAGELFF. The CDR3, as DNA: TGTGCCAGCAGCGAATGGGGACAGGGGGACGCCGGGGAGCTGTTTTTT.

The V gene is TRBV11-1, the J gene TRBJ2-7; 8 positions match TRBD1. The V gene's germline CDR1 is SGHAT and CDR2 FQDESV (reference sequence). Trimming removed 6 bases from V and 6 bases from J; junction bases left unmatched: 13. The CDR3 length is 15 residues. The CDR3: CASSRLTGGHGEQYF. Written as DNA, the CDR3 is TGTGCCAGCAGTCGCCTAACAGGGGGTCATGGCGAGCAGTACTTC. Supplemented by reference TRBV11-1 and TRBJ2-7, the full variable domain reads EAEVAQSPRYKITEKSQAVAFWCDPISGHATLYWYRQILGQGPELLVQFQDESVVDDSQLPKDRFSAERLKGVDSTLKIQPAELGDSAMYLCASSRLTGGHGEQYFGPGTRLTVT.

The CDR3 protein is CASSIPRQGNTEAFF. CDR3 nucleotides: TGTGCCAGCAGCATTCCTCGACAGGGGAACACTGAAGCTTTCTTT. V and J are TRBV5-4 and TRBJ1-1; TRBD1 matches 7 bases. CDR3 length: 15 amino acids. Germline CDR1 is SGHNT and CDR2 is YYREEE (reference sequence). V trimming: 4 bases; J trimming: 1 base; junction bases outside the gene matches: 7. Supplemented by reference TRBV5-4 and TRBJ1-1, the full variable domain reads ETGVTQSPTHLIKTRGQQVTLRCSSQSGHNTVSWYQQALGQGPQFIFQYYREEENGRGNFPPRFSGLQFPNYSSELNVNALELDDSALYLCASSIPRQGNTEAFFGQGTRLTVV.

This clone has just one count. The chain employs TRBV7-9 and TRBJ1-2; TRBD1 matches 8 bases. V was clipped by 4 bases and J by 4 bases; unmatched bases: 5. The CDR3 is 14 amino acids. The germline CDR1 and CDR2 sequences are SEHNR and FQNEAQ (reference sequence). The CDR3 nucleotides are TGTGCCAGCAGCTCGACAGGGGTGGCCTATGGCTACACCTTC. It encodes CASSSTGVAYGYTF.